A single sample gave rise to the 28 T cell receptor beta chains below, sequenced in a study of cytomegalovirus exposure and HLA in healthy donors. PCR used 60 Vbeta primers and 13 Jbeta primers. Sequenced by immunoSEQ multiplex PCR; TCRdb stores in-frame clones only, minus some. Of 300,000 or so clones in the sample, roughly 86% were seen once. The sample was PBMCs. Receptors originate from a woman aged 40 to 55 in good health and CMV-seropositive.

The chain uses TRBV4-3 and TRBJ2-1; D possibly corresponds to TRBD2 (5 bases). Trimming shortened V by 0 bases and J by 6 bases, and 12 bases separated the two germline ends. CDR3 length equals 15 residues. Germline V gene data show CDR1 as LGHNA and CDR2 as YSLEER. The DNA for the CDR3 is TGCGCCAGCAGCCAAGATAACGGGGTCGGCAATGAGCAGTTCTTC. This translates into CASSQDNGVGNEQFF.

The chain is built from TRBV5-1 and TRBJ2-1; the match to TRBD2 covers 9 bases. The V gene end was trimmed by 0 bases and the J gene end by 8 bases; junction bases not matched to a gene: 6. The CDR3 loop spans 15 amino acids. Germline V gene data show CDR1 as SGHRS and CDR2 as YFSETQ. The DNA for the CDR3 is TGCGCCAGCAGCTTGGCTCTAGCGGGATTTCATGAGCAGTTCTTC. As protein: CASSLALAGFHEQFF.

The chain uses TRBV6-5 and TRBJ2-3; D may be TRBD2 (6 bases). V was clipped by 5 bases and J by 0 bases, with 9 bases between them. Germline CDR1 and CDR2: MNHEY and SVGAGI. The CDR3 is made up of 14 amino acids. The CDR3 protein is CASSRDWSTDTQYF. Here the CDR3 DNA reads TGTGCCAGCAGTCGGGACTGGAGCACAGATACGCAGTATTTT.

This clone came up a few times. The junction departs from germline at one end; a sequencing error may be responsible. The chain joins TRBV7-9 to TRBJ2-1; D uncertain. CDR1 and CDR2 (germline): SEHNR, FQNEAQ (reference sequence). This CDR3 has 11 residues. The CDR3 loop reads CSSSLVGEQFF. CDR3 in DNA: TGTTCCAGCAGCTTAGTCGGTGAGCAGTTCTTC. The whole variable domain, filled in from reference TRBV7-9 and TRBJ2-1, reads DTGVSQNPRHKITKRGQNVTFRCDPISEHNRLYWYRQTLGQGPEFLTYFQNEAQLEKSRLLSDRFSAERPKGSFSTLEIQRTEQGDSAMYLCSSSLVGEQFFGPGTRLTVL.

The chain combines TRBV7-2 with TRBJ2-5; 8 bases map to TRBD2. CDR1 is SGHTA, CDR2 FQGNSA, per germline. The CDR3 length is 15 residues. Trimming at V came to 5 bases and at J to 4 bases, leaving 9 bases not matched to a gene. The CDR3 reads CASSPPGAGGETQYF. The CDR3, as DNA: TGTGCCAGCAGCCCTCCGGGGGCGGGAGGAGAGACCCAGTACTTC.

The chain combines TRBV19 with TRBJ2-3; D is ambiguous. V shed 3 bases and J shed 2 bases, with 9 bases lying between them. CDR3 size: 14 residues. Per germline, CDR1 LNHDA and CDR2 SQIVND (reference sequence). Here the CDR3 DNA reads TGTGCCAGTAGTATGGATAGCCTCACAGATACGCAGTATTTT. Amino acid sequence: CASSMDSLTDTQYF.

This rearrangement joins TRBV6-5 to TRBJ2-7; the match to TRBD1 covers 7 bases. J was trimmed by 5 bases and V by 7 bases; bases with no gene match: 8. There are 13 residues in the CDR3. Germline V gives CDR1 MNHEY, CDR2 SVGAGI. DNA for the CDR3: TGTGCCAGCACCCGACAGGGAAACAACGAGCAGTACTTC. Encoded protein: CASTRQGNNEQYF.

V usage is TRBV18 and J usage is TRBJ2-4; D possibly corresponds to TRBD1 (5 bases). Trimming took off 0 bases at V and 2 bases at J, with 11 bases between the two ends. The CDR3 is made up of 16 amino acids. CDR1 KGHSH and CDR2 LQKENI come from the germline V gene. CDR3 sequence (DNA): TGTGCCAGCTCACCACCAAGGGGCCTAACCAAAAACATTCAGTACTTC. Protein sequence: CASSPPRGLTKNIQYF.

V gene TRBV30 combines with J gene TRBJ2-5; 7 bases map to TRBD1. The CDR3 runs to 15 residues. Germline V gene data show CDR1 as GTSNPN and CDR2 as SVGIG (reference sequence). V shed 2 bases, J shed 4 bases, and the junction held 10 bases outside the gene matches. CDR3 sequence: CAWSIRTGATETQYF. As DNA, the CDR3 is TGTGCCTGGAGTATCCGGACAGGAGCAACAGAGACCCAGTACTTC.

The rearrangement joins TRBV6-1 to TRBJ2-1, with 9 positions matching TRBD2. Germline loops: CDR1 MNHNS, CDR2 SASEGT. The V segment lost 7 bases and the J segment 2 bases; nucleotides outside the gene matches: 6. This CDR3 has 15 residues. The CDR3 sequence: CASTPAGGPYNEQFF. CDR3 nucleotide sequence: TGTGCCAGCACCCCTGCGGGAGGGCCCTACAATGAGCAGTTCTTC.

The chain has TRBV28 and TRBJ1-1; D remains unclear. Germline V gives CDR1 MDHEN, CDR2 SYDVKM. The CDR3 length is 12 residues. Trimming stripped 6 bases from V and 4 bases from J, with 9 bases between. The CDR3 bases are TGTGCCAGCAGATTGCGAGCCACTGAAGCTTTCTTT. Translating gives CASRLRATEAFF.

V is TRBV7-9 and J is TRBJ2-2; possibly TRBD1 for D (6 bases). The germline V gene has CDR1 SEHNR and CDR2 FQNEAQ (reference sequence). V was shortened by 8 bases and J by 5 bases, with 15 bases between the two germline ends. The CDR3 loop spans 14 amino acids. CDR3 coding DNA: TGTGCCAGCGCCAAAACTACAGGGACCGGGGAGCTGTTTTTT. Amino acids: CASAKTTGTGELFF.

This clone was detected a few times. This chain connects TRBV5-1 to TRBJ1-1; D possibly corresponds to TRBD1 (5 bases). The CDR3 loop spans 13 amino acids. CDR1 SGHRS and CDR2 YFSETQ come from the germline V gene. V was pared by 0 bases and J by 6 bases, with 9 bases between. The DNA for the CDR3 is TGCGCCAGCAGCTTGGCCGGAGGGGCTGAAGCTTTCTTT. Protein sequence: CASSLAGGAEAFF.

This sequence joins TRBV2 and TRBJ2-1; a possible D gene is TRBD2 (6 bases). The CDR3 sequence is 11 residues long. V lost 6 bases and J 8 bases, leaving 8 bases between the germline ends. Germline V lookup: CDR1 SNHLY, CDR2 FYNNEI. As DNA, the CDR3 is TGTGCCAGCAGCCGGGAGTATGAGCAGTTCTTC. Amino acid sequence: CASSREYEQFF.

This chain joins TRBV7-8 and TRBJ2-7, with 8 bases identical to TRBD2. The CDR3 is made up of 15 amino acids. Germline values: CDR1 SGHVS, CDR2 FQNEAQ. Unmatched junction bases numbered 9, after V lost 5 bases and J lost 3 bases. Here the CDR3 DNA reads TGTGCCAGCAGCCGGGAGAGCGGGAGAGGCTACGAGCAGTACTTC. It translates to CASSRESGRGYEQYF.

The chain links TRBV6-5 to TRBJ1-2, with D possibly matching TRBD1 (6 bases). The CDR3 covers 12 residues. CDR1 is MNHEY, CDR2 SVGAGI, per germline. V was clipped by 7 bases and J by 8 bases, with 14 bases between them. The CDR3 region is CASTRMGAGYTF. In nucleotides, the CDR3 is TGTGCCAGCACCCGGATGGGGGCGGGCTACACCTTC.

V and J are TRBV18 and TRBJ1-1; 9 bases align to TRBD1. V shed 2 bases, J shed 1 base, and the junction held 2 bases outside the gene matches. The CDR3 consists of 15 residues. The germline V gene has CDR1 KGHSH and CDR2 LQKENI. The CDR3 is CASSPWDRANTEAFF. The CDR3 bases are TGTGCCAGCTCACCATGGGACAGGGCGAACACTGAAGCTTTCTTT.

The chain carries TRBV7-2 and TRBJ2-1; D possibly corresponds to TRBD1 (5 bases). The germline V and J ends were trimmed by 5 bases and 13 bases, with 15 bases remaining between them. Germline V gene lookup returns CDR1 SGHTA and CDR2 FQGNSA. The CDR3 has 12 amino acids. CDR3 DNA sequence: TGTGCCAGCAGCCACATTGGGCAGGGACAGTTCTTC. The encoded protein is CASSHIGQGQFF.

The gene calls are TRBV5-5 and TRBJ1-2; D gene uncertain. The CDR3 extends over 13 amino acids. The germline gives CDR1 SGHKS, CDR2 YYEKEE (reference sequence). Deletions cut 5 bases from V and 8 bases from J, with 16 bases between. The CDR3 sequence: CASSLLPSEGYTF. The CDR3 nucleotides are TGTGCCAGCAGTTTACTACCGTCAGAAGGCTACACCTTC.

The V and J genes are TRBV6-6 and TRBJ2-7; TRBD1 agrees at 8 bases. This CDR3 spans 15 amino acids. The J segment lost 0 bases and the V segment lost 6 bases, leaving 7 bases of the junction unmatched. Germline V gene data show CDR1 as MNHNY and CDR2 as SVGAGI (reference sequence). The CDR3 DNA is TGTGCCAGCAGGGTCCGGGACAGGAACTCCTACGAGCAGTACTTC. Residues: CASRVRDRNSYEQYF.

The CDR3 spells CASSADAGLAGNTLAKNIQYF. The CDR3, as DNA: TGTGCCAGCAGCGCCGATGCGGGACTAGCGGGAAATACGTTAGCCAAAAACATTCAGTACTTC. J is TRBJ2-4 and V is TRBV9; TRBD2 agrees at 13 bases. CDR3 length equals 21 residues. Unmatched junction bases numbered 15, after V lost 3 bases and J lost 0 bases. The germline gives CDR1 SGDLS, CDR2 YYNGEE.

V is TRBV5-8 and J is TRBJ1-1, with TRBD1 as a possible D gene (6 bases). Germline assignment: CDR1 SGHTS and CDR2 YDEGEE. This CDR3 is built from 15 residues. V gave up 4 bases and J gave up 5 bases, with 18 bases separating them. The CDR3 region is CASSRSDRRWTEAFF. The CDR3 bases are TGTGCCAGCAGCAGGTCCGACAGGCGGTGGACTGAAGCTTTCTTT.

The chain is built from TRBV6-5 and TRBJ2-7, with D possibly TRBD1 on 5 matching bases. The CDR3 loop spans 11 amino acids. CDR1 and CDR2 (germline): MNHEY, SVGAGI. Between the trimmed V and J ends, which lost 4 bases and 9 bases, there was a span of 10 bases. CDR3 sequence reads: CASSFGQTQYF. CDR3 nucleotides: TGTGCCAGCAGTTTCGGACAAACGCAGTACTTC.

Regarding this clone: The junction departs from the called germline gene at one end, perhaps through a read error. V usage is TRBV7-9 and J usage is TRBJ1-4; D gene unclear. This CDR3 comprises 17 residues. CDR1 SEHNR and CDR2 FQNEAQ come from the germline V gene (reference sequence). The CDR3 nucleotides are TGTTCCAGCAGCTTAGGGCAGCTCGGGGTAACTAATGAAAAACTGTTTTTT. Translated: CSSSLGQLGVTNEKLFF.

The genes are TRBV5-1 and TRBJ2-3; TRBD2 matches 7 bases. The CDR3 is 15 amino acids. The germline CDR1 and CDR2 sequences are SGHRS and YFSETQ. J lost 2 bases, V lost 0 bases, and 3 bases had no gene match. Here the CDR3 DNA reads TGCGCCAGCAGCTTGGGCAGCGGGAACACAGATACGCAGTATTTT. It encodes CASSLGSGNTDTQYF.

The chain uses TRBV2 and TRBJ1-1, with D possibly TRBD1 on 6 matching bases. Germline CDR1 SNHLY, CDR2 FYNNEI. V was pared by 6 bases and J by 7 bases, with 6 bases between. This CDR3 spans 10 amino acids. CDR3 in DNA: TGTGCCAGCAGACAGGGTGAAGCTTTCTTT. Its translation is CASRQGEAFF.

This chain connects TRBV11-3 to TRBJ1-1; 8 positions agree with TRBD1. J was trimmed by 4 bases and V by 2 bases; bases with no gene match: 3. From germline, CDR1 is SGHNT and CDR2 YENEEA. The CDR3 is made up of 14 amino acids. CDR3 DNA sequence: TGTGCCAGCAGCTTACCAGGGGGCATCACTGAAGCTTTCTTT. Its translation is CASSLPGGITEAFF.

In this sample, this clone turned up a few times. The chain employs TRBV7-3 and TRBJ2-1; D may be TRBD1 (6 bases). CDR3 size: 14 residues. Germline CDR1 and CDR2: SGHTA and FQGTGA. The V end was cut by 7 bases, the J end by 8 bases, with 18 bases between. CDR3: CASTQGRVGDEQFF. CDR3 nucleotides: TGTGCCAGCACACAGGGCAGAGTGGGGGATGAGCAGTTCTTC.